The text below deals with one T cell receptor beta chain. The specificity of this receptor is unknown. One base away there is no much larger clone; base qualities are not given. From the germline V gene, CDR1 is MNHEY and CDR2 is SVGAGI. V was cut back by 2 bases and J by 2 bases, leaving a gap of 8 bases between them. CDR3 length: 14 amino acids, cysteine to phenylalanine. The retained sequence is limited to the CDR3, 42 bases, with the frame set at the first base. Samples from volunteer blood donors who had recovered from COVID-19 were contributed by a second Seattle source. Collaborating institutions collected whole blood in K2EDTA tubes following their own protocols. For TCRbeta analysis, collaborators shipped samples as frozen whole blood, isolated PBMCs, or DNA extracted from either of those sample types. The data are from a study of blood T cell repertoires in COVID-19 (dated by TCRdb to 2019 to 2021). As for the study more broadly: Samples from collaborators originated in the United States, Italy and Spain and spanned both the acute and convalescent phases of COVID-19. The material from the prospective study consisted of cDNA or gDNA derived from T cells, B-cell-depleted T cells, or PBMCs. Subjects who had been exposed to COVID-19, were actively infected with it, or had recovered from it provided the deeply sampled blood TCRbeta repertoires that made up the dataset. The sample metadata nearly always contained a de-identified subject ID, COVID-19 status, age in years and sex. Samples came from the ongoing ImmuneRACE study (first 160 participants) plus 1,254 subjects from 6 global collaborators. The repertoires were released in a freely available public database meant as a resource for research on the immune response to SARS-CoV-2. HLA class I and class II types, where available, came from metadata supplied by the sample provider rather than from assay-based typing. Paper-wide results and their limitations: The amount of clinical and demographic metadata varied by source and participant and was provided uncurated.

TCRbeta CDR3 regions were amplified from genomic DNA using the immunoSEQ Assay, a bias-controlled multiplex PCR. On the authors' methods: The number of nucleated cells in each sample was estimated by amplification of reference gene primers within the assay. To quantify the absolute abundance of each unique TCRbeta CDR3 rearrangement, sequence reads were collapsed and filtered. Productive Simpson clonality was computed per sample as the square root of Simpson's diversity index over productive rearrangements. Held by TCRdb, this immuneACCESS table contains in-frame sequences only and omits some clones. Under half of the omission traces to an unresolved V gene where checked; the cause of the rest is unknown. Clone size and V and J calls were adopted from that table, with D and trimming inferred from the DNA. The sample table holds about 230,000 clones, of which 65% to 90% were seen once. The top ten hold 2% to 2.5% of the sample.

The specimen was peripheral blood. The sequence was collected from a man aged 35-49 years who had recovered from COVID-19. Recombination joined TRBV6-5 with TRBJ2-3; no confident D gene assignment can be made. The bases are TGTGCCAGCAGTTACGGAAGACTCACAGATACGCAGTATTTT. Translated, it gives CASSYGRLTDTQYF.